This T cell receptor beta chain was profiled in a study of blood T cells in healthy people across ages. V shed 8 bases, J shed 6 bases, and the junction held 13 bases outside the gene matches. Germline lookup yields CDR1 DFQATT and CDR2 SNEGSKA (reference sequence). The CDR3 totals 14 residues. Study-wide findings and caveats: It was not known whether donors were CMV positive (a possible confounder of expanded clonotype changes).

This clonotype was observed a handful of times. Its antigen is undetermined. PCR was performed a second time for about 6 to 11 cycles using a sample-barcoded 5' primer and a J-beta primer mix. TCRdb reanalysed the 5' RACE reads using MiXCR and keeps one entry per CDR3 protein. The sample has about 1.5 million distinct CDR3 sequences, 40% to 45% seen once; the top ten hold about 3.8%. The TCR sequence derives from a woman between 18 and 29 years old in good health. The sample was blood. V is TRBV20-1 and J is TRBJ1-5; 7 bases are shared with TRBD1. CDR3 nucleotides: TGCAGTACCCACACGACAGGGATGGGTCAGCCCCAGCATTTT. It specifies CSTHTTGMGQPQHF.